The 6 T cell receptor beta chains reported below all come from one sample, sequenced in a study of shared clonotypes between healthy human individuals. Here immunoSEQ multiplex PCR was the method, and the copy in TCRdb shows in-frame clones only, minus some. Altogether some 2,500,000 clones are present, roughly 90% being singletons, with the ten largest covering 0.37%. Sequences were obtained from naive CD4+ T cells from PBMCs. Sample subset: CD45RA+ positively selected. These receptors were taken from a man in his late teens or twenties in good health. Some clones in this sample may be carry-over from other donors' samples.

The CDR3 DNA reads TGTGCCAGCAGAGACTACAGGGAGGGCTATGGCTACACCTTC. It yields the protein CASRDYREGYGYTF. The chain employs TRBV6-5 and TRBJ1-2, with D maybe TRBD1 (6 bases). Per the germline V gene, CDR1 is MNHEY and CDR2 is SVGAGI. Trimming cost V 6 bases and J 4 bases, with 15 bases left between them. The CDR3 covers 14 residues.

A few counts support this clone. Different DNA sequences within this sample yield the same CDR3. The chain links TRBV18 to TRBJ1-1, with D possibly TRBD1 on 5 matching bases. The CDR3 is 14 residues long. The germline V and J ends were trimmed by 1 base and 1 base, with 7 bases remaining between them. CDR1 is KGHSH and CDR2 is LQKENI in the germline V gene. For the CDR3, the DNA is TGTGCCAGCTCACCACGGGACGGGAACACTGAAGCTTTCTTT. Translating it yields CASSPRDGNTEAFF.

With respect to this clone: Other DNA sequences in this sample translate to the same CDR3. V usage is TRBV28 and J usage is TRBJ2-3, with D unresolved. CDR1 MDHEN and CDR2 SYDVKM come from the germline V gene. The CDR3 is 12 residues long. V was pared by 5 bases and J by 2 bases, with 5 bases between. This CDR3 is CASSLPTDTQYF. CDR3 nucleotide sequence: TGTGCCAGCAGTCTCCCCACAGATACGCAGTATTTT.

The chain joins TRBV4-1 to TRBJ2-7; D uncertain. V was pared by 1 base and J by 6 bases, with 13 bases between. This CDR3 comprises 14 residues. Germline V gene data show CDR1 as MGHRA and CDR2 as YSYEKL. This CDR3 is CASSQAPLGSEQYF. As DNA, the CDR3 is TGCGCCAGCAGCCAAGCCCCGTTAGGGTCCGAGCAGTACTTC.

As to this clone: A read error may account for a junction end that differs from germline. The chain has TRBV18 and TRBJ2-3; the D is unclear. The CDR3 covers 16 residues. CDR1 KGHSH and CDR2 LQKENI come from the germline V gene. The CDR3 nucleotides are TGTGCCAGCTCATCACCATTTGAGCGCTCCACAGATACGCAGTATTTT. Translating it yields CASSSPFERSTDTQYF. Using reference TRBV18 and TRBJ2-3 for the parts outside the CDR3, the full variable domain is NAGVMQNPRHLVRRRGQEARLRCSPMKGHSHVYWYRQLPEEGLKFMVYLQKENIIDESGMPKERFSAEFPKEGPSILRIQQVVRGDSAAYFCASSSPFERSTDTQYFGPGTRLTVL.

The rearrangement links TRBV28 to TRBJ1-2; tentatively, D is TRBD1 (5 bases). Germline lookup yields CDR1 MDHEN and CDR2 SYDVKM. Between the trimmed V and J ends, which lost 6 bases and 4 bases, there was a span of 15 bases. This CDR3 has 14 residues. The CDR3 spells CASSSGGDGYGYTF. CDR3 sequence (DNA): TGTGCCAGCAGCTCCGGGGGGGACGGCTATGGCTACACCTTC.